Each of the 4 T cell receptor beta chains below was sequenced from the same sample in a study of T cell responses to AZD1222 COVID-19 vaccine. Clones were sequenced by immunoSEQ multiplex PCR, and TCRdb holds only the in-frame ones, with some missing. The data show under 150,000 clones, more than 85% seen once. This sample comprised peripheral blood, obtained on day 0 of AZD1222 vaccination. The receptors originated from an adult in good health.

As DNA, the CDR3 is TGTGCCAGCGGCCTGGGACAGACGAACACTGAAGCTTTCTTT. Translated, it gives CASGLGQTNTEAFF. The chain couples TRBV6-5 to TRBJ1-1; 7 bases are shared with TRBD1. Germline assignment: CDR1 MNHEY and CDR2 SVGAGI. The CDR3 has 14 amino acids. The junction had 7 bases not matched to a gene; V was cut back by 8 bases and J by 1 base.

The chain is built from TRBV3-1 (or the pseudogene TRBV3-2) and TRBJ2-7; D call uncertain. The CDR3 runs to 15 residues. Deletions cut 1 base from V and 1 base from J, with 11 bases between. The germline CDR1 and CDR2 sequences are LGHDT and YNNKEL (reference sequence). The CDR3, as DNA: TGTGCCAGCAGCCAAGTTGGTGGCCGATCCTACGAGCAGTACTTC. Protein product: CASSQVGGRSYEQYF.

The V gene is TRBV2, the J gene TRBJ1-5; TRBD1 is a possible D gene (5 bases). The CDR3 runs 18 residues. With 2 bases removed from V and 1 base from J, the gap between germline ends came to 18 bases. Germline V CDR1 and CDR2: SNHLY, FYNNEI. The CDR3 loop reads CASSEPSPRGRSNQPQHF. CDR3 nucleotides: TGTGCCAGCAGTGAACCTAGCCCCCGGGGACGAAGCAATCAGCCCCAGCATTTT.

CDR3 DNA: TGTGCCAGCAGCATTAGCGGGAGAGAGGGTAATGAGCAGTTCTTC. The encoded protein is CASSISGREGNEQFF. J is TRBJ2-1 and V is TRBV7-2; 9 bases match TRBD2. With V trimmed by 5 bases and J by 7 bases, 9 bases remained unmatched. The CDR3 is 15 residues long. Looked up from germline, CDR1 is SGHTA and CDR2 is FQGNSA.